These 29 T cell receptor beta chains share one sample of origin, sequenced in a study of blood T cell repertoires in COVID-19. Using immunoSEQ multiplex PCR, the repertoire was profiled, and TCRdb retains in-frame clones only, with some absent. Of approximately 200,000 clones in the sample, roughly four fifths were seen once. The sequenced material came from PBMCs or T cells enriched from blood (not recorded which). The receptor source for this set is a man aged 35-49 years who had recovered from COVID-19.

The CDR3 reads CASNQQGNTEAFF. Written as DNA, the CDR3 is TGTGCCAGCAACCAACAGGGGAACACTGAAGCTTTCTTT. The chain combines TRBV7-9 with TRBJ1-1, with D maybe TRBD1 (6 bases). V was clipped by 7 bases and J by 1 base, with 10 bases between them. This CDR3 has 13 residues. CDR1 SEHNR and CDR2 FQNEAQ come from the germline V gene (reference sequence).

In regard to this clone: This CDR3 fails to terminate in the conserved phenylalanine or tryptophan, so it likely reflects a read error. The limits of the CDR3 on the DNA are not certain, so only TCRdb's listed CDR3 is given. This sequence joins TRBV3-1 (or the pseudogene TRBV3-2) and TRBJ2-7; the table's D call, TRBD2, was not checked against the DNA. The CDR3 region is 13 residues in length, termini included. Germline CDR1 LGHDT, CDR2 YNNKEL (reference sequence). The CDR3 is CASSQGTSGSGEI.

This clone was seen a handful of times. The chain employs TRBV30 and TRBJ2-5, with 7 bases matching TRBD2. The germline gives CDR1 GTSNPN, CDR2 SVGIG (reference sequence). With V trimmed by 3 bases and J by 3 bases, 7 bases remained unmatched. The CDR3 is made up of 14 amino acids. CDR3 nucleotide sequence: TGTGCCTGGAGAAGAGGACTAGGCAAAGAGACCCAGTACTTC. Translated: CAWRRGLGKETQYF.

The rearrangement joins TRBV11-3 to TRBJ1-1; D call uncertain. The germline V gene has CDR1 SGHNT and CDR2 YENEEA. Trimming pared 3 bases from V and 0 bases from J, leaving 5 bases between. The CDR3 spans 13 residues. This chain's CDR3 is CASSLSLNTEAFF. As DNA, the CDR3 is TGTGCCAGCAGCTTGAGTCTGAACACTGAAGCTTTCTTT.

This clone was observed a handful of times. V and J are TRBV18 and TRBJ1-1; 8 positions agree with TRBD1. The germline CDR1 and CDR2 sequences are KGHSH and LQKENI. The ends lost 1 base at V and 4 bases at J; junction bases unmatched: 8. This CDR3 region has 16 residues. The CDR3 loop is CASSPRGTGEATEAFF. In DNA, the CDR3 is TGTGCCAGCTCACCACGGGGGACAGGTGAGGCCACTGAAGCTTTCTTT.

The chain employs TRBV24-1 and TRBJ2-2, with TRBD1 identical over 7 bases. The CDR3 runs to 17 residues. Germline V lookup: CDR1 KGHDR, CDR2 SFDVKD. The V and J ends lost 2 bases and 1 base, in that order; junction bases with no gene match: 6. The CDR3 bases are TGTGCCACCAGTGATTCCTTTACAGGGGTGAACACCGGGGAGCTGTTTTTT. Its translation is CATSDSFTGVNTGELFF.

The V gene is TRBV2, the J gene TRBJ1-2, with TRBD1 matching 9 bases. Germline CDR1 is SNHLY and CDR2 is FYNNEI. The length of the CDR3 is 12 residues. V lost 6 bases and J lost 6; bases outside the gene matches: 2. CDR3 nucleotide sequence: TGTGCCAGCAGAAGACAGGGGGATGGCTACACCTTC. Translation: CASRRQGDGYTF.

The V and J genes are TRBV5-1 and TRBJ1-1, with a possible D match to TRBD1 (6 bases). The CDR3 has 16 residues. V was shortened by 4 bases and J by 0 bases, with 16 bases between the two germline ends. Germline V gene data show CDR1 as SGHRS and CDR2 as YFSETQ. The CDR3: CASSGLGARMNTEAFF. DNA of the CDR3: TGCGCCAGCAGCGGACTGGGGGCCCGGATGAACACTGAAGCTTTCTTT.

The V call is TRBV5-5, the J call TRBJ2-1; perhaps TRBD2 as D (6 bases). The CDR3 spans 18 residues. The germline V and J ends were trimmed by 2 bases and 3 bases, with 21 bases remaining between them. CDR1 is SGHKS, CDR2 YYEKEE, per germline (reference sequence). The CDR3 DNA is TGTGCCAGCAGCTTAGGATTTAGGGGTGCGGGGCTCTACAATGAGCAGTTCTTC. This encodes CASSLGFRGAGLYNEQFF.

The chain uses TRBV2 and TRBJ2-1, with TRBD2 identical over 13 bases. Germline lookup yields CDR1 SNHLY and CDR2 FYNNEI. CDR3 length equals 17 residues. Unmatched junction bases numbered 11, after V lost 9 bases and J lost 3 bases. CDR3 sequence reads: CARKSLTSGRSYNEQFF. The CDR3 DNA reads TGTGCCAGAAAATCCCTGACTAGCGGGAGGAGCTACAATGAGCAGTTCTTC. The full variable domain, its missing parts supplied by reference TRBV2 and TRBJ2-1, is EPEVTQTPSHQVTQMGQEVILRCVPISNHLYFYWYRQILGQKVEFLVSFYNNEISEKSEIFDDQFSVERPDGSNFTLKIRSTKLEDSAMYFCARKSLTSGRSYNEQFFGPGTRLTVL.

This clone was counted a few times. The chain employs TRBV7-2 and TRBJ1-1; 11 nucleotides agree with TRBD1. V dropped 4 bases and J dropped 3; count of bases not matched to a gene: 10. Per the germline V gene, CDR1 is SGHTA and CDR2 is FQGNSA. The CDR3 runs 17 residues. Written as DNA, the CDR3 is TGTGCCAGCAGCTCGTCCCGGACAGGGGGCGCGCACACTGAAGCTTTCTTT. Protein product: CASSSSRTGGAHTEAFF.

The rearrangement links TRBV3-1 (or the pseudogene TRBV3-2) to TRBJ2-7; the D gene is possibly TRBD1 (5 bases). Per germline, CDR1 LGHDT and CDR2 YNNKEL (reference sequence). V was clipped by 1 base and J by 2 bases, with 9 bases between them. This CDR3 has 14 residues. The DNA of the CDR3 is TGTGCCAGCAGCCAAGTCCCAGGGCCCTACGAGCAGTACTTC. As protein: CASSQVPGPYEQYF.

CDR3 region: CASSSNPGETGNTIYF. The CDR3, as DNA: TGTGCCAGCAGCTCAAACCCCGGTGAGACTGGAAACACCATATATTTT. This chain links TRBV27 with TRBJ1-3, with no clear D. Germline lookup yields CDR1 MNHEY and CDR2 SMNVEV (reference sequence). The CDR3 sequence is 16 residues long. Trimming stripped 6 bases from V and 2 bases from J, with 17 bases between.

The J gene is TRBJ1-3, the V gene TRBV7-9; D not certain. The CDR3 runs to 15 residues. The V and J ends lost 1 base and 0 bases respectively, with 7 bases between them. Germline-derived CDR1 and CDR2 are SEHNR and FQNEAQ (reference sequence). The CDR3 here is CASSLEASSGNTIYF. CDR3 nucleotide sequence: TGTGCCAGCAGCTTAGAAGCATCCTCTGGAAACACCATATATTTT.

This rearrangement joins TRBV9 to TRBJ1-2; a weak D match, TRBD1 (6 bases). Trimming took off 3 bases at V and 2 bases at J, with 11 bases between the two ends. CDR1 and CDR2 from the germline V gene are SGDLS and YYNGEE. This CDR3 has 14 amino acids. The DNA of the CDR3 is TGTGCCAGCAGCGAGGGGGGAGGGAACTATGGCTACACCTTC. It yields the protein CASSEGGGNYGYTF.

V is TRBV9 and J is TRBJ2-1, with TRBD2 matching over 11 bases. The CDR3 is made up of 16 amino acids. In germline, CDR1 is SGDLS, CDR2 YYNGEE. V lost 4 bases and J lost 5; bases outside the gene matches: 8. The CDR3 region is CASSPGGTSGNNEQFF. CDR3 in DNA: TGTGCCAGCAGCCCAGGGGGGACTAGCGGAAACAATGAGCAGTTCTTC. Supplemented by reference TRBV9 and TRBJ2-1, the full variable domain reads DSGVTQTPKHLITATGQRVTLRCSPRSGDLSVYWYQQSLDQGLQFLIQYYNGEERAKGNILERFSAQQFPDLHSELNLSSLELGDSALYFCASSPGGTSGNNEQFFGPGTRLTVL.

This rearrangement joins TRBV27 to TRBJ1-6, with a possible D match to TRBD1 (5 bases). Trimming took 3 bases from V and 6 from J, leaving 9 bases between them. The CDR3 has 14 amino acids. CDR1 is MNHEY, CDR2 SMNVEV, per germline (reference sequence). CDR3 DNA sequence: TGTGCCAGCAGTTTTCAGGGTCGTAATTCACCCCTCCACTTT. This encodes CASSFQGRNSPLHF.

The V and J genes are TRBV6-5 and TRBJ2-2; 9 bases fit TRBD2. CDR3 length: 13 residues. The germline gives CDR1 MNHEY, CDR2 SVGAGI. The CDR3 is CASSGVNTGELFF. DNA for the CDR3: TGTGCTTCTAGCGGGGTAAACACCGGGGAGCTGTTTTTT.

The CDR3 sequence is CASSLGTSVTGELFF. The CDR3 coding sequence is TGTGCCAGCAGCTTAGGGACTAGCGTCACCGGGGAGCTGTTTTTT. The gene calls are TRBV7-2 and TRBJ2-2; 9 bases agree with TRBD2. Germline CDR1 and CDR2: SGHTA and FQGNSA. Germline trimming cut 1 base from V and 4 bases from J; bases unmatched to any gene: 1. This CDR3 comprises 15 residues.

This chain joins TRBV6-2 or TRBV6-3 and TRBJ2-1, with 10 bases that match TRBD2. In germline, CDR1 is MNHEY, CDR2 SVGEGT. The CDR3 extends over 16 amino acids. V lost 5 bases and J lost 10; bases outside the gene matches: 14. CDR3 residues: CASSRRLVAGGSEQFF. The CDR3, as DNA: TGTGCCAGCAGTCGCCGTCTGGTAGCGGGAGGCAGCGAGCAGTTCTTC.

This rearrangement joins TRBV3-1 (or the pseudogene TRBV3-2) to TRBJ2-3; weak D call: TRBD2 (5 bases). Germline CDR1 LGHDT, CDR2 YNNKEL (reference sequence). This CDR3 comprises 14 residues. V gave up 4 bases and J gave up 6 bases, with 14 bases separating them. DNA of the CDR3: TGTGCCAGCAGCCTAGGACTCCCGCCGGATACGCAGTATTTT. This sequence encodes CASSLGLPPDTQYF.

V is TRBV19 and J is TRBJ1-2, with unresolved D. Germline V gene sequence: CDR1 LNHDA, CDR2 SQIVND (reference sequence). With 7 bases removed from V and 4 bases from J, the gap between germline ends came to 10 bases. The CDR3 runs to 12 residues. The CDR3: CASKHSPYGYTF. The DNA for the CDR3 is TGTGCCAGTAAACACAGTCCCTATGGCTACACCTTC. The complete variable domain, with remaining parts taken from reference TRBV19 and TRBJ1-2, reads DGGITQSPKYLFRKEGQNVTLSCEQNLNHDAMYWYRQDPGQGLRLIYYSQIVNDFQKGDIAEGYSVSREKKESFPLTVTSAQKNPTAFYLCASKHSPYGYTFGSGTRLTVV.

The rearrangement uses TRBV6-5 and TRBJ1-3, with TRBD1 matching over 7 bases. The V gene end was trimmed by 6 bases and the J gene end by 0 bases; junction bases not matched to a gene: 2. Germline loops: CDR1 MNHEY, CDR2 SVGAGI. The CDR3 extends over 14 amino acids. CDR3 sequence reads: CASSGDSSGNTIYF. The CDR3, as DNA: TGTGCCAGCAGCGGGGACAGCTCTGGAAACACCATATATTTT.

The chain uses TRBV3-1 (or the pseudogene TRBV3-2) and TRBJ1-4, with 7 nucleotides matching TRBD1. V lost 1 base to trimming and J lost 13 bases; unmatched junction nucleotides: 12. CDR1 and CDR2 from the germline V gene are LGHDT and YNNKEL (reference sequence). The CDR3 loop spans 15 amino acids. The CDR3 coding sequence is TGTGCCAGCAGCCAAGGGCAAAAGGGACAGAGGTCACTGTTTTTT. It translates to CASSQGQKGQRSLFF.

V usage is TRBV19 and J usage is TRBJ2-7, with 7 positions matching TRBD2. Germline V gene sequence: CDR1 LNHDA, CDR2 SQIVND (reference sequence). CDR3 length equals 14 residues. Losses at the gene ends were 2 bases for V and 4 bases for J; bases not matched to a gene: 5. The CDR3, as DNA: TGTGCCAGTAGTATAAGCGGGATTGGATACGAGCAGTACTTC. Protein sequence: CASSISGIGYEQYF. Based on the CDR3 plus reference TRBV19 and TRBJ2-7, the full variable domain is DGGITQSPKYLFRKEGQNVTLSCEQNLNHDAMYWYRQDPGQGLRLIYYSQIVNDFQKGDIAEGYSVSREKKESFPLTVTSAQKNPTAFYLCASSISGIGYEQYFGPGTRLTVT.

J is TRBJ2-3 and V is TRBV7-9, with D maybe TRBD2 (5 bases). Deletions cut 2 bases from V and 8 bases from J, with 14 bases between. The CDR3 is 14 amino acids. CDR1 and CDR2 from the germline V gene are SEHNR and FQNEAQ (reference sequence). This CDR3 is CASSLMFFAGTQYF. Written as DNA, the CDR3 is TGTGCCAGCAGCTTAATGTTTTTCGCGGGTACGCAGTATTTT.

CDR3 residues: CASSDPDRGAPLHF. For the CDR3, the DNA is TGCGCCAGCAGTGATCCCGACAGAGGTGCACCCCTCCACTTT. V and J are TRBV10-1 and TRBJ1-6, with D perhaps TRBD1 (5 bases). The germline CDR1 and CDR2 sequences are WNHNN and SYGVQD (reference sequence). Trimming stripped 3 bases from V and 11 bases from J, with 14 bases between. The CDR3 consists of 14 residues.

This clone occurred once. The V gene is TRBV5-1, the J gene TRBJ2-5; TRBD1 matches 8 bases. V lost 4 bases, J lost 4 bases, and 3 bases stayed unmatched. From germline, CDR1 is SGHRS and CDR2 YFSETQ. The CDR3 extends over 13 amino acids. The CDR3, as DNA: TGCGCCAGCAGCCACGGACAGGGAGAGACCCAGTACTTC. Translated, it gives CASSHGQGETQYF.

V usage is TRBV19 and J usage is TRBJ1-5; D unresolved. The V gene's germline CDR1 is LNHDA and CDR2 SQIVND (reference sequence). Trimming took 7 bases from V and 0 from J, leaving 13 bases between them. The CDR3 consists of 15 residues. The CDR3 here is CASTVGRYSNQPQHF. In nucleotides, the CDR3 is TGTGCCAGTACCGTCGGCAGGTATAGCAATCAGCCCCAGCATTTT.